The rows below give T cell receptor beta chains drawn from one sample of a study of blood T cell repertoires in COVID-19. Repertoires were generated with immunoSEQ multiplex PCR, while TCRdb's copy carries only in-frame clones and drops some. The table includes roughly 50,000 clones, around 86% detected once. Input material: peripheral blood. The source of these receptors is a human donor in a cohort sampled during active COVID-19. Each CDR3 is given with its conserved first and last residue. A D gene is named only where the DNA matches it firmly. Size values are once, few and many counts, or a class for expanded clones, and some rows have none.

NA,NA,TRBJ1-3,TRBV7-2,CASSLASRNTIYF,TGTGCCAGCAGCTTAGCGTCTAGAAACACCATATATTTT
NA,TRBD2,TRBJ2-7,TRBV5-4,CASSLSIAGGGSEQYF,TGTGCCAGCAGCTTGAGTATAGCGGGAGGAGGGTCCGAGCAGTACTTC
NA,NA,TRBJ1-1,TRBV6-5,CASSSGAVGTEAFF,TGTGCCAGCAGTTCGGGAGCGGTGGGGACTGAAGCTTTCTTT
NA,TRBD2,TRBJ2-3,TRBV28,CASSITSGRALDTQYF,TGTGCCAGCAGTATCACTAGCGGGAGGGCCTTAGATACGCAGTATTTT
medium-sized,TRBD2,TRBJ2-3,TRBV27,CASNQAGVPTDTQYF,TGTGCCAGCAACCAAGCGGGGGTTCCCACAGATACGCAGTATTTT
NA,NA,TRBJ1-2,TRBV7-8,CASSLAQGRGGGGYTF,TGTGCCAGCAGCTTAGCGCAGGGACGGGGAGGAGGTGGCTACACCTTC
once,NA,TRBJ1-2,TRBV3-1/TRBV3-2,CASSQLGETSYTF,TGTGCCAGCAGCCAATTAGGGGAAACGTCCTACACCTTC
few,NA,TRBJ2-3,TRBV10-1,CASSTGTDTQYF,TGCGCCAGCAGTACAGGGACAGATACGCAGTATTTT
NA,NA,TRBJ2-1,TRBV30,CAWRPLGTYNEQFF,TGTGCCTGGAGGCCCCTCGGGACATACAATGAGCAGTTCTTC
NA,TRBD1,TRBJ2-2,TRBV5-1,CASSFGTGGNTGELFF,TGCGCCAGCAGCTTCGGGACAGGGGGGAACACCGGGGAGCTGTTTTTT
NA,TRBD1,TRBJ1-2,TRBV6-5,CASSYSRDRDYGYTF,TGTGCCAGCAGTTACTCGAGGGACAGGGACTATGGCTACACCTTC
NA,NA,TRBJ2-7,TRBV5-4,CASSLELHSYEQYF,TGTGCCAGCAGCTTGGAACTCCACTCCTACGAGCAGTACTTC
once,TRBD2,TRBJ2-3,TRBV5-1,CASSPLGKTSAGFDTQYF,TGCGCCAGCAGCCCCCTCGGGAAAACTAGCGCGGGATTCGATACGCAGTATTTT
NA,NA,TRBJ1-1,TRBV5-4,CASSPGGLNTEAFF,TGTGCCAGCAGCCCGGGGGGCCTGAACACTGAAGCTTTCTTT
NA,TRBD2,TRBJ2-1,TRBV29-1,CSVEGREGLYEQFF,TGCAGCGTTGAGGGTCGGGAGGGCCTCTATGAGCAGTTCTTC
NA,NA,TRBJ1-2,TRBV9,CASSSAPGEGKGYTF,TGTGCCAGCAGCTCCGCCCCCGGGGAAGGCAAAGGCTACACCTTC
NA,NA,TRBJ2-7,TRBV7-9,CASSLGPGGTYEQYF,TGTGCCAGCAGCTTAGGGCCGGGGGGCACCTACGAGCAGTACTTC
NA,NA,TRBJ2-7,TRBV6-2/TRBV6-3,CASSYGVTSYEQYF,TGTGCCAGCAGTTACGGAGTTACCTCCTACGAGCAGTACTTC
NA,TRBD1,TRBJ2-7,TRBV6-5,CASSRTGDRAYEQYF,TGTGCCAGCAGCCGGACGGGGGACAGGGCTTACGAGCAGTACTTC
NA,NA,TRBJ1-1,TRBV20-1,CSASRGNTEAFF,TGCAGTGCTAGTAGGGGTAACACTGAAGCTTTCTTT
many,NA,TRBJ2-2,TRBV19,CASSETSGVAGELFF,TGTGCCAGTAGTGAAACTTCAGGGGTTGCCGGGGAGCTGTTTTTT
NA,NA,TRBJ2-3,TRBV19,CASSISRYTDTQYF,TGTGCCAGTAGTATTTCCAGATACACAGATACGCAGTATTTT
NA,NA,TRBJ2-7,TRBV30,CAWSELMEQYF,TGTGCCTGGAGTGAACTGATGGAGCAGTACTTC
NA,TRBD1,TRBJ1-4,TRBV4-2,CASSPTDRAPNEKLFF,TGTGCCAGCAGCCCCACCGACAGGGCCCCTAATGAAAAACTGTTTTTT
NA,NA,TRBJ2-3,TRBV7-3,CASSPHFNTDTQYF,TGTGCCAGCAGCCCCCACTTTAACACAGATACGCAGTATTTT
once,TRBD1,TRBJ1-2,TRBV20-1,CSARDRGPYTF,TGCAGTGCTCGGGACAGGGGGCCCTACACCTTC
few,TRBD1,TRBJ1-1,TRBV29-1,CSVGGAGGTNTEAFF,TGCAGCGTTGGAGGGGCAGGGGGTACGAACACTGAAGCTTTCTTT
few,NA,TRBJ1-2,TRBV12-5,CASGLALTRGTLYGYTF,TGTGCTAGTGGTTTGGCCCTTACCAGGGGAACCCTCTATGGCTACACCTTC
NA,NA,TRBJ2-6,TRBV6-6,CASSFPFSGANVLTF,TGTGCCAGCAGTTTCCCCTTCTCTGGGGCCAACGTCCTGACTTTC
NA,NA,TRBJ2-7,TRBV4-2,CASSQVAGEAGHYEQYF,TGTGCCAGCAGCCAAGTTGCAGGCGAGGCAGGACACTACGAGCAGTACTTC
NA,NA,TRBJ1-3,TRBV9,CASSPRTSSGNTIYF,TGTGCCAGCAGCCCCCGTACGAGCTCTGGAAACACCATATATTTT
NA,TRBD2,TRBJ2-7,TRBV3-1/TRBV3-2,CASSQGGLAYGYEQYF,TGTGCCAGCAGCCAAGGAGGACTAGCTTACGGATACGAGCAGTACTTC
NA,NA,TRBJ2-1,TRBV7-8,CASSGGARSFNEQFF,TGTGCCAGCAGCGGGGGGGCACGTTCGTTCAATGAGCAGTTCTTC
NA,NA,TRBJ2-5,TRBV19,CASSIDSGGETQYF,TGTGCCAGTAGTATAGATTCAGGGGGGGAGACCCAGTACTTC
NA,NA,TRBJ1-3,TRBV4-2,CASSRGGSGSGNTIYF,TGTGCCAGCAGCCGGGGGGGGTCCGGCTCTGGAAACACCATATATTTT
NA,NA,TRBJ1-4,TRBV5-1,CASSLGSGSANEKLFF,TGCGCCAGCAGCTTGGGAAGCGGCTCAGCTAATGAAAAACTGTTTTTT
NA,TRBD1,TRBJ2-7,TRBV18,CASSTGQLNSYEQYF,TGTGCCAGCTCAACGGGACAGCTAAACTCCTACGAGCAGTACTTC
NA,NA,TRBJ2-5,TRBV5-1,CASSASRQSQETQYF,TGCGCCAGCAGCGCCAGCCGACAGTCCCAAGAGACCCAGTACTTC
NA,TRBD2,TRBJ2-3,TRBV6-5,CASSYGASGRGTQYF,TGTGCCAGCAGTTACGGGGCTAGCGGGAGAGGTACGCAGTATTTT
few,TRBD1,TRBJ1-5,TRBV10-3,CAISDRGGDPPQHF,TGTGCCATCAGTGATCGAGGGGGCGACCCCCCCCAGCATTTT
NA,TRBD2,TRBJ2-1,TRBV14,CASSQGLAETDNPLFVNEQFF,TGTGCCAGCAGCCAAGGTCTAGCGGAGACAGATAACCCACTGTTTGTTAATGAGCAGTTCTTC
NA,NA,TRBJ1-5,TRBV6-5,CASSSLGGAANQPQHF,TGTGCCAGCAGTTCCCTGGGAGGAGCGGCCAATCAGCCCCAGCATTTT
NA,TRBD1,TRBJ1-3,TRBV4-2,CASSQEGGWNTIYF,TGTGCCAGCAGCCAAGAAGGGGGCTGGAACACCATATATTTT
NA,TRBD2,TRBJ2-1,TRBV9,CASSGAGSYNEQFF,TGTGCCAGCAGCGGAGCGGGAAGCTACAATGAGCAGTTCTTC
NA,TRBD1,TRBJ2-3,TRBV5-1,CASTPGQGSTDTQYF,TGCGCCAGCACACCGGGACAGGGGAGCACAGATACGCAGTATTTT
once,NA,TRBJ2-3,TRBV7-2,CASSLLESSTDTQYF,TGTGCCAGCAGCCTACTCGAATCTAGCACAGATACGCAGTATTTT
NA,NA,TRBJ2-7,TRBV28,CASSRGGSYEQYF,TGTGCCAGCAGCCGAGGTGGCTCCTACGAGCAGTACTTC
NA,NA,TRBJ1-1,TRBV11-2,CASSPTPRGNTEAFF,TGTGCCAGCAGCCCCACTCCACGGGGGAACACTGAAGCTTTCTTT
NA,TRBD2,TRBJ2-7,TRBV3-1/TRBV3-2,CASSQGLAGGTGEQYF,TGTGCCAGCAGCCAAGGACTAGCGGGAGGGACTGGCGAGCAGTACTTC
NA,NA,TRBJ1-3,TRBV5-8,CASSRDSASGNTIYF,TGTGCCAGCAGCCGGGACTCAGCCTCTGGAAACACCATATATTTT
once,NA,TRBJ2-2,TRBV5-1,CASRTTYETLHTTGELFF,TGCGCCAGCAGGACTACATATGAAACTCTTCATACGACCGGGGAGCTGTTTTTT
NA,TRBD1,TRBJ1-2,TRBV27,CASSLFPDRAGGYTF,TGTGCCAGCAGTTTATTCCCGGACAGGGCAGGAGGCTACACCTTC
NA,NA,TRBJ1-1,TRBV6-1,CASSEAPTSNTEAFF,TGTGCCAGCAGTGAAGCGCCCACATCGAACACTGAAGCTTTCTTT
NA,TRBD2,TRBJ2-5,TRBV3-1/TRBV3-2,CASSQGVGGAEETQYF,TGTGCCAGCAGCCAAGGGGTCGGGGGGGCGGAAGAGACCCAGTACTTC
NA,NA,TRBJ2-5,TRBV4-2,CASSQWQGNQETQYF,TGTGCCAGCAGCCAATGGCAGGGAAACCAAGAGACCCAGTACTTC